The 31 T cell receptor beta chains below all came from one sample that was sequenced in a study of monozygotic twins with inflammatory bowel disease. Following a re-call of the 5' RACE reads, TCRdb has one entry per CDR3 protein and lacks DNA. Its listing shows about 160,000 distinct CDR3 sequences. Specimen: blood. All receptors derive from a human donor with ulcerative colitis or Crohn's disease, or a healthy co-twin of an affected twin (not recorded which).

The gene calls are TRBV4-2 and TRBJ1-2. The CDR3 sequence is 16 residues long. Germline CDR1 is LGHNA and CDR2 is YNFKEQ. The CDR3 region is CASSPGGGIRNYGYTF.

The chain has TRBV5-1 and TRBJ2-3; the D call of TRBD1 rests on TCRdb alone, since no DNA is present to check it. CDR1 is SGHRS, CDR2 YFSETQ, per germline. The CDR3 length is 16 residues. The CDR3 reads CASSLRGGRSTDTQYF.

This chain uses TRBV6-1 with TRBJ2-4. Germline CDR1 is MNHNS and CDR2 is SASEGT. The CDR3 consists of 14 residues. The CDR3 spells CASSPIAAKNIQYF.

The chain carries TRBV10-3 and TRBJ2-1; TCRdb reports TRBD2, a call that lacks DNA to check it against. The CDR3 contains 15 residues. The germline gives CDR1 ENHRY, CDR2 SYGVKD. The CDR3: CAIRIGLADYNEQFF.

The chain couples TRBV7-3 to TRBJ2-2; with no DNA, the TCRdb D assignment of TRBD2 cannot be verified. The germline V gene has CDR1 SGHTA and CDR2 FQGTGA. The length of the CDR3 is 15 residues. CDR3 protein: CASSLTPSFTGELFF.

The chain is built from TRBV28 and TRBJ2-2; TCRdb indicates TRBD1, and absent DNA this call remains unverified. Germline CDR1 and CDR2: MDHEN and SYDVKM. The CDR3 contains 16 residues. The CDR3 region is CASSLTGTTNTGELFF. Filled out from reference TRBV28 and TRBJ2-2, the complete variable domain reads DVKVTQSSRYLVKRTGEKVFLECVQDMDHENMFWYRQDPGLGLRLIYFSYDVKMKEKGDIPEGYSVSREKKERFSLILESASTNQTSMYLCASSLTGTTNTGELFFGEGSRLTVL.

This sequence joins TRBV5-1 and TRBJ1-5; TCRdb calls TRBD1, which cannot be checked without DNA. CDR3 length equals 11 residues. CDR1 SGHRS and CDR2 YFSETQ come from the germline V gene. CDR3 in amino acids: CASSPVDSQHF.

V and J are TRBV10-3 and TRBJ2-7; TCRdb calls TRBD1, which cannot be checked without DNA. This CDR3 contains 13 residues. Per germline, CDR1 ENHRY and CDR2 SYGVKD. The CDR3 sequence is CAISPGSRYEQYF.

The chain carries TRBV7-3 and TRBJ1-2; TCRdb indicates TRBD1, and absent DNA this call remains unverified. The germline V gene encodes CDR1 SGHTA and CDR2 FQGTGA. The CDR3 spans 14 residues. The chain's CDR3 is CASSLGPTVYGYTF.

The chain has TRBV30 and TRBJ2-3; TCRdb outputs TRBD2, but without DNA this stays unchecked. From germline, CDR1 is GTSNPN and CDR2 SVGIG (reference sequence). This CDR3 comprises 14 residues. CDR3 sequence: CAWIQEGWVDTQYF.

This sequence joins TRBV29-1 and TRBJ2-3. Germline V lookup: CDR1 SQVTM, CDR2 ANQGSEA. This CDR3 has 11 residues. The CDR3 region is CSVEASYTQYF.

CDR3 amino acids: CASRKGKGETQYF. The chain couples TRBV6-1 to TRBJ2-5; TCRdb reports TRBD1, a call that lacks DNA to check it against. The CDR3 runs to 13 residues. Germline-derived CDR1 and CDR2 are MNHNS and SASEGT.

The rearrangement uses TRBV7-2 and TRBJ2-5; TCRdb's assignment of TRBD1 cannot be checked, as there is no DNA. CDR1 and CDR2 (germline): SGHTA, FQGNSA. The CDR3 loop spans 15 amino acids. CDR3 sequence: CASSLGDRGLETQYF.

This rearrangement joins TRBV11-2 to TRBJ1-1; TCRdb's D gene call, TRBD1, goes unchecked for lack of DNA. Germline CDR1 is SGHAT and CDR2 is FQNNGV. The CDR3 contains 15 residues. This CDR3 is CASSARQGRVGEAFF.

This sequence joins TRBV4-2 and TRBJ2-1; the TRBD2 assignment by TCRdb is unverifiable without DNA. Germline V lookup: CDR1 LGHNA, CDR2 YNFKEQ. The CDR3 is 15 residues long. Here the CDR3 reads CASSPTSGGHNEQFF.

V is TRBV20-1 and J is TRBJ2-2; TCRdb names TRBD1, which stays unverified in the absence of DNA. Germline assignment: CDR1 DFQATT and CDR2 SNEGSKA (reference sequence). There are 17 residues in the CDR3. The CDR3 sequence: CSATVPGQGEGTGELFF.

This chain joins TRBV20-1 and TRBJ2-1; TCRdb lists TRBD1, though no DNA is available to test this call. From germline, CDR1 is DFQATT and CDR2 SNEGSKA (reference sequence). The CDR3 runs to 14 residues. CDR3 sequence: CSAADRFAYNEQFF.

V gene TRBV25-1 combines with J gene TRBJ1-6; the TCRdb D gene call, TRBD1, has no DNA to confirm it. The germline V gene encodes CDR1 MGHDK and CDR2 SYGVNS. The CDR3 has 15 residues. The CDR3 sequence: CASSELTGGGSPLHF. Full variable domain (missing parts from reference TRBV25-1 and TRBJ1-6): EADIYQTPRYLVIGTGKKITLECSQTMGHDKMYWYQQDPGMELHLIHYSYGVNSTEKGDLSSESTVSRIRTEHFPLTLESARPSHTSQYLCASSELTGGGSPLHFGNGTRLTVT.

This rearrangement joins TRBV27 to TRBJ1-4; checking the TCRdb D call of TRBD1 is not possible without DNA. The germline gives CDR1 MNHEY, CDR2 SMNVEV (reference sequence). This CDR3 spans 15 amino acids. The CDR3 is CASSSRGSVGEKLFF. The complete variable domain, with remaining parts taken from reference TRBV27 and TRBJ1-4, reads EAQVTQNPRYLITVTGKKLTVTCSQNMNHEYMSWYRQDPGLGLRQIYYSMNVEVTDKGDVPEGYKVSRKEKRNFPLILESPSPNQTSLYFCASSSRGSVGEKLFFGSGTQLSVL.

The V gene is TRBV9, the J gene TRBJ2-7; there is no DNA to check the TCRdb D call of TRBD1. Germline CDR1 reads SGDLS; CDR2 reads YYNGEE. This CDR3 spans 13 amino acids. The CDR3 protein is CASSRLQGTEQYF.

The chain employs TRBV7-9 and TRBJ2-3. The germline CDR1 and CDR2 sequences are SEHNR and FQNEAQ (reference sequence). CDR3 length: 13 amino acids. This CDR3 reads CARGGESTDTQYF.

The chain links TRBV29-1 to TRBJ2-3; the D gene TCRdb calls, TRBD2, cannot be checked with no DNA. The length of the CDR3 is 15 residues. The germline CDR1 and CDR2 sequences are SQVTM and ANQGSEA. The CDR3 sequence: CSVESGGGSTDTQYF.

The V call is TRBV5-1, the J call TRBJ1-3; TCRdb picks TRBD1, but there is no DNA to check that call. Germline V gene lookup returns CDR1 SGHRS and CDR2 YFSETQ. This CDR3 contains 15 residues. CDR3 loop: CASSETWASGNTIYF.

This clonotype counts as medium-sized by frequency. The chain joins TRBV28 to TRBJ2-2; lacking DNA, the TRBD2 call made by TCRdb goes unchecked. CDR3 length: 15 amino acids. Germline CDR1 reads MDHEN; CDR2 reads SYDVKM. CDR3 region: CASRWTSEYTGELFF.

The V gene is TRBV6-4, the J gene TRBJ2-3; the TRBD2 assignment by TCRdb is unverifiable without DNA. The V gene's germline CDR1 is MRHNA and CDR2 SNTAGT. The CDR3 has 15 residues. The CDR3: CASSDGTSGTDTQYF.

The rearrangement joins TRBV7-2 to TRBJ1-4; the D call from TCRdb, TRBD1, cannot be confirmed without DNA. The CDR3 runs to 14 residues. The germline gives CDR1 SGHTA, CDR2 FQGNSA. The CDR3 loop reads CASSFDRGNEKLFF. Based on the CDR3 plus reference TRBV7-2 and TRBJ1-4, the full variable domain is GAGVSQSPSNKVTEKGKDVELRCDPISGHTALYWYRQSLGQGLEFLIYFQGNSAPDKSGLPSDRFSAERTGGSVSTLTIQRTQQEDSAVYLCASSFDRGNEKLFFGSGTQLSVL.

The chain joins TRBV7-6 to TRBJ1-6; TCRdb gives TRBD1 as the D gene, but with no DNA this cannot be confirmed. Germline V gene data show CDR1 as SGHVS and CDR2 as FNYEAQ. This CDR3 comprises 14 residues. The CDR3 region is CASSSRQGGSPLHF.

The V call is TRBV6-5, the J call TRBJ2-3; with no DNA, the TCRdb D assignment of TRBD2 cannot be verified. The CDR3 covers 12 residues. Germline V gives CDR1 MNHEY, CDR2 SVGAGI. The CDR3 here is CASSREHGTQYF.

The chain's CDR3 is CATSQTGRGANVLTF. The chain employs TRBV15 and TRBJ2-6; the TCRdb D gene call, TRBD1, has no DNA to confirm it. Germline CDR1 reads LNHNV; CDR2 reads YYDKDF (reference sequence). The CDR3 loop spans 15 amino acids.

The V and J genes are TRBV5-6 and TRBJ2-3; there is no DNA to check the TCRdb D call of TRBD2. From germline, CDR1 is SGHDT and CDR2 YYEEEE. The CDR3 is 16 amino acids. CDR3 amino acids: CASSLTLAGVLDTQYF.

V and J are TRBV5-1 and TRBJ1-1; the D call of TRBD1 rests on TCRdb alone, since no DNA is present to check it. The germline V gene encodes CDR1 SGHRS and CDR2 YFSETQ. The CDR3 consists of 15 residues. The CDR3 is CASSYNRGLNTEAFF. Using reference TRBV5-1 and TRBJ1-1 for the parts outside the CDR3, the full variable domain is KAGVTQTPRYLIKTRGQQVTLSCSPISGHRSVSWYQQTPGQGLQFLFEYFSETQRNKGNFPGRFSGRQFSNSRSEMNVSTLELGDSALYLCASSYNRGLNTEAFFGQGTRLTVV.